The 32 T cell receptor beta chains below all came from one sample that was sequenced in a study of shared clonotypes between healthy human individuals. Repertoires were generated with immunoSEQ multiplex PCR, while TCRdb's copy carries only in-frame clones and drops some. The data hold fewer than 1.6 million clones, with approximately 98.5% observed a single time. The sample consisted of naive CD4+ T cells sorted from blood. The sample's subset: CD45RA+ positively selected. Receptors originate from a man aged 25 to 40 in good health.

The chain combines TRBV28 with TRBJ2-1, with 9 bases identical to TRBD1. From germline, CDR1 is MDHEN and CDR2 SYDVKM. With V trimmed by 4 bases and J by 8 bases, 6 bases remained unmatched. This CDR3 has 14 amino acids. The CDR3 region has the DNA TGTGCCAGCAGTTCTCCGGGACAGGGAGATGAGCAGTTCTTC. Translation gives CASSSPGQGDEQFF.

This chain links TRBV6-6 with TRBJ1-5, with D tentatively TRBD1 (6 bases). The CDR3 extends over 16 amino acids. Deletions cut 6 bases from V and 0 bases from J, with 15 bases between. Germline V gene sequence: CDR1 MNHNY, CDR2 SVGAGI (reference sequence). CDR3 DNA: TGTGCCAGCAGGGGAGGGACACCGTTTAGCAATCAGCCCCAGCATTTT. Translated, it gives CASRGGTPFSNQPQHF.

Remarks on this clone: This sample also contains other DNA sequences that code for the same CDR3. The chain couples TRBV18 to TRBJ2-7, with D unclear. Germline V gene sequence: CDR1 KGHSH, CDR2 LQKENI. The CDR3 extends over 13 amino acids. The germline V and J ends were trimmed by 2 bases and 3 bases, with 8 bases remaining between them. CDR3 sequence (DNA): TGTGCCAGCTCACCAGTGGGGATCTACGAGCAGTACTTC. Its protein is CASSPVGIYEQYF.

The rearrangement joins TRBV5-5 to TRBJ2-7, with 9 bases matching TRBD2. This CDR3 is 14 amino acids long. V was pared by 7 bases and J by 6 bases, with 11 bases of the junction left unmatched. Germline assignment: CDR1 SGHKS and CDR2 YYEKEE (reference sequence). CDR3 region: CASSGAGGSGEQYF. CDR3 sequence (DNA): TGTGCCAGCTCCGGAGCGGGAGGTTCGGGCGAGCAGTACTTC.

The chain carries TRBV18 and TRBJ2-5; 11 bases are a match to TRBD1. CDR3 length: 16 residues. V was clipped by 6 bases and J by 5 bases; unmatched bases: 11. CDR1 and CDR2 from the germline V gene are KGHSH and LQKENI. The CDR3 region is CASSRREGQGDETQYF. The CDR3 nucleotides read TGTGCCAGCTCTCGAAGAGAGGGACAGGGGGATGAGACCCAGTACTTC.

This chain links TRBV19 with TRBJ2-7; TRBD2 might be the D (5 bases). Germline V gene data show CDR1 as LNHDA and CDR2 as SQIVND (reference sequence). V shed 3 bases and J shed 4 bases, with 19 bases lying between them. This CDR3 contains 16 residues. Here the CDR3 reads CASSILAGESIYEQYF. CDR3 nucleotides: TGTGCCAGTAGTATCTTGGCGGGCGAGTCGATTTACGAGCAGTACTTC.

The chain joins TRBV7-2 to TRBJ1-2; D is unclear. Germline lookup yields CDR1 SGHTA and CDR2 FQGNSA. V was trimmed by 5 bases and J by 1 base, leaving 11 bases between them. This CDR3 contains 14 residues. CDR3 sequence reads: CASSRADRNYGYTF. For the CDR3, the DNA is TGTGCCAGCAGCCGGGCAGACCGTAACTATGGCTACACCTTC.

The chain recombines TRBV7-2 with TRBJ2-2, with D possibly TRBD2 on 5 matching bases. CDR3 length equals 17 residues. The germline V gene encodes CDR1 SGHTA and CDR2 FQGNSA. V was trimmed by 1 base and J by 4 bases, leaving 16 bases between them. The CDR3 here is CASSLVVQEGGTGELFF. The CDR3 region has the DNA TGTGCCAGCAGCTTAGTTGTCCAGGAAGGAGGCACCGGGGAGCTGTTTTTT. The variable domain in full, with the rest retrieved from reference TRBV7-2 and TRBJ2-2, is GAGVSQSPSNKVTEKGKDVELRCDPISGHTALYWYRQSLGQGLEFLIYFQGNSAPDKSGLPSDRFSAERTGGSVSTLTIQRTQQEDSAVYLCASSLVVQEGGTGELFFGEGSRLTVL.

The CDR3 reads CASSPRDLIETQYF. The CDR3 DNA is TGTGCCAGCAGCCCCCGAGACCTGATAGAGACCCAGTACTTC. J is TRBJ2-5 and V is TRBV7-9, with no clear D. The V gene lost 5 bases and the J gene lost 4 bases, with 14 bases spanning the gap. CDR1 and CDR2 from the germline V gene are SEHNR and FQNEAQ (reference sequence). The CDR3 covers 14 residues.

V gene TRBV28 combines with J gene TRBJ2-1; TRBD2 matches 7 bases. Trimming removed 5 bases from V and 7 bases from J; junction bases left unmatched: 8. The CDR3 totals 14 residues. From germline, CDR1 is MDHEN and CDR2 SYDVKM. CDR3 sequence reads: CASSPSGVLNEQFF. The CDR3 DNA reads as TGTGCCAGCAGTCCCAGCGGGGTATTGAATGAGCAGTTCTTC.

This chain joins TRBV29-1 and TRBJ2-7; D assignment may be TRBD1 or TRBD2 (5 bases each). The V and J ends lost 4 bases and 0 bases respectively, with 13 bases between them. The CDR3 sequence is 14 residues long. Germline CDR1 reads SQVTM; CDR2 reads ANQGSEA. The CDR3 DNA reads TGCAGCGTTGTTCGGGACCGAAGCTCCTACGAGCAGTACTTC. Protein: CSVVRDRSSYEQYF.

This clone was counted a single time. This sequence joins TRBV30 and TRBJ2-1; D is unclear. Trimming removed 0 bases from V and 0 bases from J, with 6 bases in between. The germline V gene has CDR1 GTSNPN and CDR2 SVGIG (reference sequence). The CDR3 has 14 residues. CDR3 in amino acids: CAWSVGYSYNEQFF. The CDR3 DNA follows: TGTGCCTGGAGTGTAGGTTACTCCTACAATGAGCAGTTCTTC.

The chain has TRBV5-1 and TRBJ2-5; tentatively, D is TRBD2 (6 bases). V was cut by 0 bases and J by 0 bases, with 12 bases left in between. CDR1 is SGHRS, CDR2 YFSETQ, per germline. This CDR3 is 16 amino acids long. CDR3 residues: CASSLEASANQETQYF. The CDR3 DNA reads TGCGCCAGCAGCTTGGAGGCTAGCGCCAACCAAGAGACCCAGTACTTC.

The chain uses TRBV5-6 and TRBJ1-1; D may be TRBD1 (6 bases). Germline CDR1 and CDR2: SGHDT and YYEEEE. The CDR3 totals 14 residues. The V end lost 0 bases, the J end lost 0 bases, and 6 bases lay between the germline ends. This CDR3 reads CASSLGGLNTEAFF. The CDR3 coding sequence is TGTGCCAGCAGCTTGGGGGGGCTGAACACTGAAGCTTTCTTT.

The chain recombines TRBV18 with TRBJ1-5, with D hard to call. V was clipped by 0 bases and J by 5 bases, with 8 bases between them. CDR1 is KGHSH, CDR2 LQKENI, per germline. The CDR3 sequence is 14 residues long. CDR3: CASSPPGPDQPQHF. CDR3 DNA: TGTGCCAGCTCACCACCGGGCCCTGATCAGCCCCAGCATTTT.

V gene TRBV7-8 combines with J gene TRBJ1-2; the D gene is possibly TRBD1 (5 bases). Germline assignment: CDR1 SGHVS and CDR2 FQNEAQ. V was clipped by 2 bases and J by 7 bases, with 17 bases between them. The CDR3 is 15 amino acids. CDR3 bases: TGTGCCAGCAGCTTAACCAAGGGACTCCAAGGTGGCTACACCTTC. The encoded protein is CASSLTKGLQGGYTF.

The chain recombines TRBV18 with TRBJ1-3; D uncertain. The CDR3 covers 16 residues. Trimming took 0 bases from V and 1 from J, leaving 10 bases between them. Per the germline V gene, CDR1 is KGHSH and CDR2 is LQKENI. As DNA, the CDR3 is TGTGCCAGCTCACCACCGAGTTGGGTTTCTGGAAACACCATATATTTT. Amino acids: CASSPPSWVSGNTIYF.

This clone was observed a single time. The chain couples TRBV15 to TRBJ1-5, with TRBD1 matching over 9 bases. Germline CDR1 is LNHNV and CDR2 is YYDKDF (reference sequence). V dropped 1 base and J dropped 6; count of bases not matched to a gene: 4. The CDR3 length is 15 residues. The CDR3 DNA reads TGTGCCACCAGCAGAGGAGGGACAGGGAGTCAGCCCCAGCATTTT. It encodes CATSRGGTGSQPQHF.

The rearrangement links TRBV7-2 to TRBJ2-5; perhaps TRBD2 as D (6 bases). The V end lost 5 bases, the J end lost 1 base, and 17 bases lay between the germline ends. From germline, CDR1 is SGHTA and CDR2 FQGNSA. The CDR3 runs 16 residues. DNA for the CDR3: TGTGCCAGCAGCGGAGGGGCGGGATTCGGCCAAGAGACCCAGTACTTC. Translation: CASSGGAGFGQETQYF.

This chain uses TRBV5-1 with TRBJ2-5, with 9 bases lining up with TRBD1. This CDR3 spans 17 amino acids. Trimming at V came to 2 bases and at J to 4 bases, leaving 12 bases not matched to a gene. Looked up from germline, CDR1 is SGHRS and CDR2 is YFSETQ. The CDR3 sequence is CASSFFPRDRVLETQYF. The CDR3 nucleotides are TGCGCCAGCAGCTTTTTCCCAAGGGACAGGGTATTAGAGACCCAGTACTTC.

J is TRBJ2-7 and V is TRBV5-1; 10 bases map to TRBD2. V lost 4 bases to trimming and J lost 0 bases; unmatched junction nucleotides: 4. Germline V gene lookup returns CDR1 SGHRS and CDR2 YFSETQ. The CDR3 is made up of 15 amino acids. CDR3 DNA sequence: TGCGCCAGCAGCCCCCTAGCGGGAGACTCCTACGAGCAGTACTTC. The encoded protein is CASSPLAGDSYEQYF. The full variable domain, with the rest looked up from reference TRBV5-1 and TRBJ2-7, is KAGVTQTPRYLIKTRGQQVTLSCSPISGHRSVSWYQQTPGQGLQFLFEYFSETQRNKGNFPGRFSGRQFSNSRSEMNVSTLELGDSALYLCASSPLAGDSYEQYFGPGTRLTVT.

The chain has TRBV18 and TRBJ2-5; 11 positions agree with TRBD2. CDR3 length: 15 residues. Germline loops: CDR1 KGHSH, CDR2 LQKENI. With V trimmed by 3 bases and J by 5 bases, 5 bases remained unmatched. The CDR3 sequence is CASSPTSGSWETQYF. In DNA, the CDR3 is TGTGCCAGCTCACCCACTAGCGGGAGCTGGGAGACCCAGTACTTC.

CDR3 sequence reads: CASSQLQGDEQYF. CDR3 in DNA: TGTGCCAGCAGCCAGTTACAGGGAGACGAGCAGTACTTC. V is TRBV4-2 and J is TRBJ2-7; weak D call: TRBD1 (6 bases). The CDR3 runs to 13 residues. Germline lookup yields CDR1 LGHNA and CDR2 YNFKEQ. V was pared by 3 bases and J by 5 bases, with 11 bases between.

The chain carries TRBV19 and TRBJ2-7; D gene uncertain. The CDR3 covers 11 residues. V lost 5 bases to trimming and J lost 2 bases, with 4 bases between them. Germline CDR1 and CDR2: LNHDA and SQIVND (reference sequence). The CDR3 DNA follows: TGTGCCAGTAGTCAGGCCTACGAGCAGTACTTC. As protein: CASSQAYEQYF.

The chain is built from TRBV10-2 and TRBJ2-3; 10 bases line up with TRBD2. Germline V gives CDR1 WSHSY, CDR2 SAAADI. The CDR3 has 15 residues. After removal of 3 bases from V and 2 bases from J, the junction contained 2 bases not matched to a gene. The CDR3 DNA reads TGCGCCAGCAGTGATAGCGGGAGGACCACAGATACGCAGTATTTT. This encodes CASSDSGRTTDTQYF.

V is TRBV20-1 and J is TRBJ1-1; 7 positions match TRBD1. CDR3 length: 11 residues. Germline V gives CDR1 DFQATT, CDR2 SNEGSKA (reference sequence). After removal of 1 base from V and 12 bases from J, the junction contained 5 bases not matched to a gene. CDR3 in DNA: TGCAGTGCTAGAGGACAGGGCATGACTTTCTTT. Translated: CSARGQGMTFF.

This chain joins TRBV7-9 and TRBJ2-2, with unresolved D. V was cut by 0 bases and J by 3 bases, with 8 bases left in between. Germline CDR1 SEHNR, CDR2 FQNEAQ (reference sequence). This CDR3 contains 15 residues. CDR3 protein: CASSLAGSYTGELFF. The CDR3 bases are TGTGCCAGCAGCTTAGCGGGGTCCTACACCGGGGAGCTGTTTTTT. Combining the CDR3 with reference TRBV7-9 and TRBJ2-2 gives the whole variable domain DTGVSQNPRHKITKRGQNVTFRCDPISEHNRLYWYRQTLGQGPEFLTYFQNEAQLEKSRLLSDRFSAERPKGSFSTLEIQRTEQGDSAMYLCASSLAGSYTGELFFGEGSRLTVL.

The genes are TRBV2 and TRBJ2-3; D unclear. Trimming shortened V by 4 bases and J by 1 base, and 12 bases separated the two germline ends. The germline V gene has CDR1 SNHLY and CDR2 FYNNEI. The CDR3 is made up of 15 amino acids. CDR3 sequence (DNA): TGTGCCAGCAGTGTATTAGCAGGAGGCACAGATACGCAGTATTTT. The encoded protein is CASSVLAGGTDTQYF.

The chain employs TRBV5-4 and TRBJ2-1; the match to TRBD2 covers 8 bases. The CDR3 extends over 16 amino acids. Germline V lookup: CDR1 SGHNT, CDR2 YYREEE (reference sequence). The V and J ends lost 3 bases and 1 base, in that order; junction bases with no gene match: 6. The CDR3 coding sequence is TGTGCCAGCAGCTCCTTTGGCGGGAGGTCCTACAATGAGCAGTTCTTC. Its protein is CASSSFGGRSYNEQFF.

On this clone itself: This sample includes further DNA sequences coding for the same CDR3. CDR3 sequence reads: CASSVVGADTQYF. The CDR3 region has the DNA TGTGCCAGCAGCGTAGTTGGAGCAGATACGCAGTATTTT. This chain connects TRBV9 to TRBJ2-3; D gene ambiguous. With 0 bases removed from V and 4 bases from J, the gap between germline ends came to 6 bases. This CDR3 contains 13 residues. The germline CDR1 and CDR2 sequences are SGDLS and YYNGEE.

The chain employs TRBV7-9 and TRBJ1-3; D gene ambiguous. In germline, CDR1 is SEHNR, CDR2 FQNEAQ (reference sequence). Trimming cost V 8 bases and J 0 bases, with 14 bases left between them. CDR3 length: 15 amino acids. The CDR3 coding sequence is TGTGCCAGCCGGACCGGGATGATCTCTGGAAACACCATATATTTT. Its protein product is CASRTGMISGNTIYF.

V and J are TRBV19 and TRBJ1-2; 8 nucleotides agree with TRBD1. The CDR3 contains 13 residues. V shed 6 bases, J shed 6 bases, and the junction held 6 bases outside the gene matches. The germline V gene encodes CDR1 LNHDA and CDR2 SQIVND (reference sequence). The CDR3 protein is CASSWDRRDGYTF. CDR3 bases: TGTGCCAGTAGCTGGGACAGGCGGGATGGCTACACCTTC. The whole variable domain, remainder taken from reference TRBV19 and TRBJ1-2, is DGGITQSPKYLFRKEGQNVTLSCEQNLNHDAMYWYRQDPGQGLRLIYYSQIVNDFQKGDIAEGYSVSREKKESFPLTVTSAQKNPTAFYLCASSWDRRDGYTFGSGTRLTVV.